The present entry profiles one T cell receptor beta chain with its context. Assay used: immunoSEQ multiplex PCR; TCRdb lists only in-frame clones, some missing. The sample lists 400,000 to 550,000 clones, 87% occurring once. The study recruited people aged about 18 to 90 years across more than 20 US areas. The CDR3 covers 16 residues. CDR1 WSHSY and CDR2 SAAADI come from the germline V gene. The V end was cut by 3 bases, the J end by 0 bases, with 12 bases between. This record comes from a study of blood T cell repertoires in COVID-19. Whole-study context: Both acute and convalescent COVID-19 samples were obtained from the United States, Italy and Spain. In each case, the material was cDNA or gDNA derived from T cells, B-cell-depleted T cells, or PBMCs.

Sequencing was performed on PBMCs or T cells enriched from blood (not recorded which). The source of this sequence is a woman aged 18-30 years with acute COVID-19. The chain joins TRBV10-2 to TRBJ1-5; D is unclear. The CDR3: CASSESAWLSNQPQHF. The CDR3, as DNA: TGCGCCAGCAGTGAAAGCGCGTGGCTTAGCAATCAGCCCCAGCATTTT.